One sample yielded the 13 T cell receptor beta chains listed below, sequenced in a study of T cells after yellow fever vaccination. TCRdb ran MiXCR on the 5' RACE reads and lists one entry per CDR3 protein. The sample records about 340,000 distinct CDR3 sequences, almost 4% being singletons. The source material was PBMCs, sampled 5 days after the yellow fever booster vaccination. The receptor set was obtained from a young man who received the YFV17D yellow fever vaccine.

This clonotype was found many times. This sequence joins TRBV7-9 and TRBJ2-3; 9 bases line up with TRBD1. Germline-derived CDR1 and CDR2 are SEHNR and FQNEAQ (reference sequence). V shed 6 bases, J shed 4 bases, and the junction held 2 bases outside the gene matches. There are 13 residues in the CDR3. CDR3 loop: CASRTGGADTQYF. CDR3 nucleotides: TGTGCCAGCAGGACAGGGGGGGCAGATACGCAGTATTTT.

Ten or more counts support this clonotype. The V call is TRBV7-2, the J call TRBJ2-5; D is ambiguous. Deletions cut 4 bases from V and 1 base from J, with 4 bases between. This CDR3 is 12 amino acids long. Germline values: CDR1 SGHTA, CDR2 FQGNSA. CDR3 coding DNA: TGTGCCAGCAGCTCGACCCAAGAGACCCAGTACTTC. It is translated as CASSSTQETQYF.

This clonotype was seen repeatedly, ten times or more. The rearrangement uses TRBV19 and TRBJ2-3, with unresolved D. V lost 5 bases and J 1 base, leaving 13 bases between the germline ends. Germline V lookup: CDR1 LNHDA, CDR2 SQIVND (reference sequence). This CDR3 is built from 15 residues. The CDR3 region is CASSWTSAGTDTQYF. The CDR3 nucleotides are TGTGCCAGTAGTTGGACGAGCGCCGGCACAGATACGCAGTATTTT.

The chain employs TRBV20-1 and TRBJ2-5, with D possibly matching TRBD1 (5 bases). Germline V lookup: CDR1 DFQATT, CDR2 SNEGSKA (reference sequence). This CDR3 has 13 amino acids. Trimming removed 6 bases from V and 3 bases from J, with 14 bases in between. The CDR3 DNA reads as TGCAGTGCCGATAAGGGGCGCGAAGAGACCCAGTACTTC. It codes for CSADKGREETQYF.

The sample holds many counts of this clonotype. The rearrangement uses TRBV4-1 and TRBJ1-4; 10 bases fit TRBD1. Germline values: CDR1 MGHRA, CDR2 YSYEKL. V dropped 8 bases and J dropped 8; count of bases not matched to a gene: 11. The CDR3 loop spans 15 amino acids. The CDR3, as DNA: TGCGCCAGCGGGGCGGCTCGGACAGGGGGAGAAAAACTGTTTTTT. Translated, it gives CASGAARTGGEKLFF.

The chain employs TRBV5-1 and TRBJ2-1, with D unclear. CDR3 size: 16 residues. Germline assignment: CDR1 SGHRS and CDR2 YFSETQ. The ends were cut back, 5 bases at V and 4 bases at J, with 19 bases in the middle. CDR3 amino acids: CASRPGLGNPYNEQFF. CDR3 DNA sequence: TGCGCCAGCAGACCGGGTCTGGGGAACCCTTACAATGAGCAGTTCTTC.

This clonotype was counted at least ten times. The chain has TRBV7-6 and TRBJ2-1; 8 bases fit TRBD2. Germline lookup yields CDR1 SGHVS and CDR2 FNYEAQ. The CDR3 extends over 15 amino acids. V was pared by 5 bases and J by 0 bases, with 3 bases of the junction left unmatched. The CDR3 nucleotides read TGTGCCAGCAGCCGGGGGGGAAGCTCCTACAATGAGCAGTTCTTC. This encodes CASSRGGSSYNEQFF.

The rearrangement joins TRBV12-3 or TRBV12-4 to TRBJ1-1; D gene unclear. CDR3 size: 13 residues. V was clipped by 1 base and J by 5 bases, with 8 bases between them. In nucleotides, the CDR3 is TGTGCCAGCAGTTTAGATACGGGGACTGAAGCTTTCTTT. Translation: CASSLDTGTEAFF.

This clonotype was picked up many times. The gene calls are TRBV18 and TRBJ2-5; tentative D call: TRBD1 (5 bases). This CDR3 region has 16 residues. Between the trimmed V and J ends, which lost 3 bases and 4 bases, there was a span of 18 bases. In germline, CDR1 is KGHSH, CDR2 LQKENI. DNA of the CDR3: TGTGCCAGCTCACCCGGCGGCCAGGGTGGTGGAGAGACCCAGTACTTC. Its translation is CASSPGGQGGGETQYF.

Many counts were recorded for this clonotype. The V gene is TRBV6-5, the J gene TRBJ2-7, with no clear D. Between the trimmed V and J ends, which lost 2 bases and 2 bases, there was a span of 7 bases. Per the germline V gene, CDR1 is MNHEY and CDR2 is SVGAGI. This CDR3 spans 13 amino acids. CDR3 protein: CASSYGPTYEQYV. CDR3 bases: TGTGCCAGCAGTTACGGACCAACCTACGAGCAGTACGTC.

The rearrangement links TRBV5-4 to TRBJ1-1, with a weak D call TRBD1 (5 bases). CDR1 and CDR2 (germline): SGHNT, YYREEE (reference sequence). The CDR3 is 14 residues long. Trimming stripped 1 base from V and 4 bases from J, with 11 bases between. CDR3 amino acids: CASSLTGGFTEAFF. The DNA for the CDR3 is TGTGCCAGCAGCTTGACCGGGGGTTTCACTGAAGCTTTCTTT.

This chain connects TRBV5-8 to TRBJ2-1; 11 bases are a match to TRBD1. Trimming removed 1 base from V and 12 bases from J; junction bases left unmatched: 12. Germline V CDR1 and CDR2: SGHTS, YDEGEE. The CDR3 extends over 16 amino acids. The CDR3 loop reads CASSLTRTGGPTGQFF. CDR3 DNA sequence: TGTGCCAGCAGCTTGACCAGGACAGGGGGCCCGACTGGGCAGTTCTTC.

The table lists this clonotype with a few counts. This rearrangement joins TRBV6-5 to TRBJ1-6; 7 nucleotides agree with TRBD1. The CDR3 extends over 17 amino acids. Germline V gives CDR1 MNHEY, CDR2 SVGAGI. With 4 bases clipped from V and 10 bases from J, the junction kept 16 bases outside the gene matches. CDR3 protein: CASSSPSLTGQRSPLHF. CDR3 sequence (DNA): TGTGCCAGCAGTTCCCCTTCCCTGACAGGGCAGCGGTCACCCCTCCACTTT.